The rows below give T cell receptor beta chains drawn from one sample of a study of blood T cells in healthy people across ages. TCRdb recomputed calls from the 5' RACE reads with MiXCR, one row per CDR3 protein. The table lists some 1.5 million distinct CDR3 sequences, approximately 43% of them singletons. The source material was blood. Receptor source: a woman aged 18-30 years in good health. The CDR3 runs from the conserved cysteine through the conserved F or W. The order of the fields is clone size, V gene, D gene, J gene, CDR3 protein, CDR3 DNA. A D gene is named only where the DNA matches it firmly. A row's size may be missing; if present it is once, few, many or a size class.

>few|TRBV2|NA|TRBJ1-2
CASSEGVRSYGYTF
TGTGCCAGCAGTGAAGGGGTCAGGAGTTATGGCTACACCTTC
>NA|TRBV3-1|NA|TRBJ2-1
CASSLDSPEYNEQFF
TGTGCCAGCAGCCTTGACAGCCCCGAATACAATGAGCAGTTCTTC
>few|TRBV4-1|NA|TRBJ2-3
CASSQERILTSTDTQYF
TGCGCCAGCAGCCAAGAGCGGATTTTGACTAGCACAGATACGCAGTATTTT
>NA|TRBV2|NA|TRBJ2-7
CASSSQGYYEQYF
TGTGCCAGCAGTAGCCAGGGATACTACGAGCAGTACTTT
>NA|TRBV7-2|NA|TRBJ2-5
CASSLRRSVIGETQYF
TGTGCCAGCAGCTTAAGGAGGAGCGTAATCGGTGAGACCCAGTACTTC
>few|TRBV7-2|TRBD1|TRBJ2-1
CASSKGQGYYEQFF
TGTGCCAGCAGCAAGGGACAGGGTTACTATGAGCAGTTCTTC
>NA|TRBV7-2|NA|TRBJ2-3
CASSPLTMDTQYF
TGTGCCAGCAGCCCCCTGACCATGGATACGCAGTATTTT
>few|TRBV12-3/TRBV12-4|NA|TRBJ2-7
CASSGTTEPREQYF
TGTGCCAGCAGCGGGACCACGGAGCCTCGGGAGCAGTACTTC
>NA|TRBV20-1|NA|TRBJ1-4
CSARPAGSEKLFF
TGCAGTGCTAGACCCGCAGGAAGTGAAAAACTGTTTTTT
>NA|TRBV3-1|NA|TRBJ2-5
CASSQDAPRGETQYF
TGTGCCAGCAGCCAAGACGCGCCCCGTGGCGAGACCCAGTACTTC
>NA|TRBV20-1|NA|TRBJ2-7
CSARAPIASSYEQYF
TGCAGTGCTAGAGCCCCGATAGCGAGCTCCTACGAGCAGTACTTC
>NA|TRBV13|NA|TRBJ2-1
CASSLGTLNNEQFF
TGTGCCAGCAGCTTAGGGACACTAAACAATGAGCAGTTCTTC
>NA|TRBV3-1|NA|TRBJ2-1
CASSRAAGEQFF
TGTGCCAGCAGTCGGGCGGCGGGTGAGCAGTTCTTC
>NA|TRBV12-5|TRBD2|TRBJ2-5
CASGLSSSGATQYF
TGTGCTAGTGGTTTGAGCTCTAGCGGCGCGACCCAGTACTTC
>few|TRBV24-1|NA|TRBJ1-1
CATSDSRGDMNTEAFF
TGTGCCACCAGTGACTCACGGGGGGACATGAACACTGAAGCTTTCTTT
>NA|TRBV4-3|TRBD1|TRBJ2-7
CASSQRQGTGEQYF
TGCGCCAGCAGCCAGAGACAGGGGACGGGCGAGCAGTACTTC
>NA|TRBV4-3|TRBD2|TRBJ2-3
CASSQLSSGGAYNTDTQYF
TGCGCCAGCAGCCAACTATCTAGCGGGGGGGCCTACAACACAGATACGCAGTATTTT
>once|TRBV6-1|NA|TRBJ2-4
CASSASGLRGAKNIQYF
TGTGCCAGCAGTGCTTCAGGGCTCCGAGGGGCCAAAAACATTCAGTACTTC
>NA|TRBV21-1|NA|TRBJ2-4
CASSPGLAGGPGAKNIQYF
TGTGCCAGCAGCCCGGGACTAGCGGGAGGGCCAGGGGCCAAAAACATTCAGTACTTC
>NA|TRBV10-3|TRBD1|TRBJ1-1
CAISDLDRGYNGNTEAFF
TGTGCCATCAGTGACCTCGACAGGGGGTATAATGGGAACACTGAAGCTTTCTTT
>NA|TRBV13|NA|TRBJ2-3
CASSQNREPSTDTQYF
TGTGCCAGCAGCCAAAACAGGGAGCCTAGCACAGATACGCAGTATTTT
>few|TRBV13|NA|TRBJ1-2
CASSLGSGIGYTF
TGTGCCAGCAGCTTAGGCTCCGGGATCGGCTACACCTTC
>NA|TRBV4-3|TRBD1|TRBJ1-3
CASSQLTGGFSGNTIYF
TGCGCCAGCAGCCAATTAACAGGGGGGTTTAGTGGAAACACCATATATTTT
>NA|TRBV7-9|TRBD2|TRBJ2-5
CASSFSSGVETQYF
TGTGCCAGCAGCTTTTCTAGCGGGGTAGAGACCCAGTACTTC
>NA|TRBV27|NA|TRBJ1-2
CASSFRQTSYGYTF
TGTGCCAGCAGTTTTCGCCAGACCTCCTATGGCTACACCTTC
>NA|TRBV3-1|TRBD1|TRBJ2-5
CASSRTGERETQYF
TGTGCCAGCAGCAGGACAGGGGAACGAGAGACCCAGTACTTC
>few|TRBV5-1|NA|TRBJ2-7
CASSLAYAGKGSYEQYF
TGCGCCAGCAGCTTGGCTTATGCGGGAAAAGGCTCCTACGAGCAGTACTTC
>few|TRBV7-2|TRBD1|TRBJ1-2
CASSFDRDNYGYTF
TGTGCCAGCAGCTTTGACAGGGATAACTATGGCTACACCTTC
>NA|TRBV10-3|TRBD2|TRBJ2-1
CAIAELAGGEQFF
TGTGCCATCGCGGAACTAGCGGGAGGAGAGCAGTTCTTC